The present T cell receptor (beta chain) was sequenced within a study of blood T cell repertoires in COVID-19. Turning to the study itself: In each case, the material was cDNA or gDNA derived from T cells, B-cell-depleted T cells, or PBMCs.

Libraries were prepared by immunoSEQ multiplex PCR; TCRdb keeps only in-frame clonotypes and omits some of them. The data contain 110,000 or so clones, about 85% of them singletons. With 5 bases clipped from V and 6 bases from J, the junction kept 7 bases outside the gene matches. Germline lookup yields CDR1 KGHDR and CDR2 SFDVKD. This CDR3 has 15 amino acids. Sequencing used peripheral blood. The receptor comes from a man aged 50 to 59 with acute or convalescent COVID-19. The chain recombines TRBV24-1 with TRBJ2-1; 9 nucleotides align to TRBD2. CDR3 in DNA: TGTGCCACCAGTGTTTCGGGACTAGCACTCAATGAGCAGTTCTTC. It codes for CATSVSGLALNEQFF.